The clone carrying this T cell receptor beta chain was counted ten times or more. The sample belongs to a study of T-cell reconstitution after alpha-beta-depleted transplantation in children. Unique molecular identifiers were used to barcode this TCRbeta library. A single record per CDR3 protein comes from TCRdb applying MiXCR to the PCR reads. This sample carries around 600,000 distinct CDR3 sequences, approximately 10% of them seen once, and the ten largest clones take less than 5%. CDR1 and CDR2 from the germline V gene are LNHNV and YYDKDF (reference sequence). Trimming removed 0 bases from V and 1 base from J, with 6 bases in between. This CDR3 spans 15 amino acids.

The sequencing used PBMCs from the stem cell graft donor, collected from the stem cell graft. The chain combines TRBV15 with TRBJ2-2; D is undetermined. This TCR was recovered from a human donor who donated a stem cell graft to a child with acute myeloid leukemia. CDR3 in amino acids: CATSRESGNTGELFF. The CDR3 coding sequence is TGTGCCACCAGCAGAGAGTCCGGGAACACCGGGGAGCTGTTTTTT.